The present TCR beta chain was sequenced within a study of blood T cells in healthy people across ages. The germline CDR1 and CDR2 sequences are DFQATT and SNEGSKA (reference sequence). CDR3 size: 13 residues. The J segment lost 12 bases and the V segment lost 0 bases, leaving 8 bases of the junction unmatched. For the second PCR, which ran for roughly 6 to 12 cycles, a sample-barcoded 5' primer and a J-beta primer mix were used. The template-switch adaptor, which had 12 random nucleotides, put a tag on each cDNA molecule. Every individual sample yielded 2.5 million or more paired-end reads (each containing CDR3). Each CDR3 protein gets one entry after TCRdb re-called the 5' RACE reads with MiXCR. The table shows approximately 780,000 distinct CDR3 sequences, with around a quarter occurring only once. These data also featured in a second study, about T cells of mothers and their children. That publication notes: Sequencing got over 9.5 million TCR beta CDR3 reads from each mother and about 3.1 million from each child. A slight, non-significant increase in overlap was found for related mother-child pairs relative to unrelated pairs.

The V and J genes are TRBV20-1 and TRBJ2-1; 7 bases agree with TRBD2. The sequenced material came from blood. This sequence originates from a boy aged 10-17 years in good health. The CDR3 loop reads CSAREERGVGQFF. The CDR3 DNA reads as TGCAGTGCTAGAGAGGAGCGGGGAGTTGGGCAGTTCTTC.